This T cell receptor beta chain is from a study of blood T cell repertoires in COVID-19. The CDR3 spans 13 residues. V was cut by 1 base and J by 4 bases, with 6 bases left in between. Germline loops: CDR1 SGHKS, CDR2 YYEKEE (reference sequence). Profiling relied on immunoSEQ multiplex PCR, and the TCRdb table lists in-frame clones only, not all of them. This table holds around 300,000 clones, 75% to 90% found once. This clone appeared a single time. All enrollees were roughly 18 to 89 years old and from approximately 24 US areas. Donors in Cohort 3 who had recovered were those with two negative PCRs, healthcare professional clearance, or resolution of their symptoms.

Sequences were obtained from PBMCs or T cells enriched from blood (not recorded which). The source is a woman aged 18 to 35 who had recovered from COVID-19. V gene TRBV5-5 combines with J gene TRBJ1-5, with TRBD1 as a possible D gene (6 bases). CDR3 in amino acids: CASSLTGNQPQHF. CDR3 DNA sequence: TGTGCCAGCAGCTTGACAGGGAATCAGCCCCAGCATTTT.